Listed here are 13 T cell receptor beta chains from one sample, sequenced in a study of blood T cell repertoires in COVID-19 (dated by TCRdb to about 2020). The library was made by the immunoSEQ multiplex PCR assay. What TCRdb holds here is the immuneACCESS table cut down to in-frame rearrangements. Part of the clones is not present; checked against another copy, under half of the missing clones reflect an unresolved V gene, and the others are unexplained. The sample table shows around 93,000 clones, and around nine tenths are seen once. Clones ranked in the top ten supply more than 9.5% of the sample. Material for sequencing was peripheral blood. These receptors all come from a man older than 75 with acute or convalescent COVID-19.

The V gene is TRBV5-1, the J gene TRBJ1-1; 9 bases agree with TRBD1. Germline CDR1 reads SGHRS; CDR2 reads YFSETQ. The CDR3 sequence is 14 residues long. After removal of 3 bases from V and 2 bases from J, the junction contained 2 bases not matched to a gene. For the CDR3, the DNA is TGCGCCAGCAGCTGGGGACAGGGAAACACTGAAGCTTTCTTT. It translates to CASSWGQGNTEAFF.

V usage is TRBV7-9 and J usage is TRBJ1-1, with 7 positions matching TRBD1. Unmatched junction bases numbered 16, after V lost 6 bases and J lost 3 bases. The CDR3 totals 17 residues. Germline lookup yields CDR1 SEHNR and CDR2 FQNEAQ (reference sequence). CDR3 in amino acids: CASRLRDSLPKDTEAFF. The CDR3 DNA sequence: TGTGCCAGCAGATTAAGGGACAGCCTACCAAAGGACACTGAAGCTTTCTTT.

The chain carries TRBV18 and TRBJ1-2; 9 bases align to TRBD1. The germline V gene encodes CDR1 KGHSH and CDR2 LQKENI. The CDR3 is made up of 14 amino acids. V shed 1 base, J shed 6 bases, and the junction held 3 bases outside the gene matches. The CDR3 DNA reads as TGTGCCAGCTCACCACAAGGACAGGGGCATGGCTACACCTTC. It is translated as CASSPQGQGHGYTF.

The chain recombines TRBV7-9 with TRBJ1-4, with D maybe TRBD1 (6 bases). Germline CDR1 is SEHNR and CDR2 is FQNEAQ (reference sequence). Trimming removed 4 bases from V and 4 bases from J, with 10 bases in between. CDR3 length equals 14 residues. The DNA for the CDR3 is TGTGCCAGCAGCTCCGGGACACATAATGAAAAACTGTTTTTT. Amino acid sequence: CASSSGTHNEKLFF.

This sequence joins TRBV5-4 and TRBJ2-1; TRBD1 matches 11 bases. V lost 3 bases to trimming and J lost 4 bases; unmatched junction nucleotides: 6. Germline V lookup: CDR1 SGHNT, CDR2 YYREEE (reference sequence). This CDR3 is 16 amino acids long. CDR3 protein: CASSSTGTGGYNEQFF. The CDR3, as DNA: TGTGCCAGCAGCTCGACCGGGACAGGGGGGTACAATGAGCAGTTCTTC.

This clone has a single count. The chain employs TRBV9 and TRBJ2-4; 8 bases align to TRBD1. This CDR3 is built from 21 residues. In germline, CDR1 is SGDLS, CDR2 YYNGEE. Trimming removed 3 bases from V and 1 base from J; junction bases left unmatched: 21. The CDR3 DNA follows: TGTGCCAGCAGCGCCTCCGGACAGGGCATCCCAAGGAGGGATGCCAAAAACATTCAGTACTTC. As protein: CASSASGQGIPRRDAKNIQYF.

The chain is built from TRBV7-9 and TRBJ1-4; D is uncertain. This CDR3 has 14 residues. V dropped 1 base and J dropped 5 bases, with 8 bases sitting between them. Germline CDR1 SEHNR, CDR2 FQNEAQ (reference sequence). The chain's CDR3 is CASSLGVPNEKLFF. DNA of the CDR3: TGTGCCAGCAGCTTAGGAGTTCCCAATGAAAAACTGTTTTTT. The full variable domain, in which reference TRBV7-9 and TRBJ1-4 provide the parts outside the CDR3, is DTGVSQNPRHKITKRGQNVTFRCDPISEHNRLYWYRQTLGQGPEFLTYFQNEAQLEKSRLLSDRFSAERPKGSFSTLEIQRTEQGDSAMYLCASSLGVPNEKLFFGSGTQLSVL.

CDR3 DNA: TGTGCCAGCAGTCCCAGGGGGGAAGAGCAGTACTTC. It translates to CASSPRGEEQYF. The chain combines TRBV28 with TRBJ2-7; weak D call: TRBD1 (7 bases). The CDR3 totals 12 residues. CDR1 is MDHEN, CDR2 SYDVKM, per germline. Trimming pared 5 bases from V and 7 bases from J, leaving 12 bases between.

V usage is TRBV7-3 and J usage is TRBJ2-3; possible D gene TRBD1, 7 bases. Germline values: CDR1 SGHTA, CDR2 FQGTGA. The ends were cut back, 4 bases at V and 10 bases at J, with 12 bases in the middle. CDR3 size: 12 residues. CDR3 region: CASSSQGGAQYF. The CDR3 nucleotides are TGTGCCAGCAGCTCCCAGGGGGGAGCGCAGTATTTT.

This chain's CDR3 is CATSERRQGPYGYTF. CDR3 DNA: TGTGCCACCAGTGAACGGAGACAGGGACCCTATGGCTACACCTTC. The V and J genes are TRBV24-1 and TRBJ1-2; 7 nucleotides match TRBD1. V dropped 4 bases and J dropped 4; count of bases not matched to a gene: 8. Looked up from germline, CDR1 is KGHDR and CDR2 is SFDVKD. The CDR3 is made up of 15 amino acids.

CDR3 in DNA: TGTGCCATCAGTGGTCGGGGGGAGGTTAGTGAGCAGTTCTTC. Translated: CAISGRGEVSEQFF. V usage is TRBV10-3 and J usage is TRBJ2-1, with 7 nucleotides matching TRBD2. CDR1 and CDR2 (germline): ENHRY, SYGVKD. The junction had 9 bases not matched to a gene; V was cut back by 4 bases and J by 9 bases. The length of the CDR3 is 14 residues.

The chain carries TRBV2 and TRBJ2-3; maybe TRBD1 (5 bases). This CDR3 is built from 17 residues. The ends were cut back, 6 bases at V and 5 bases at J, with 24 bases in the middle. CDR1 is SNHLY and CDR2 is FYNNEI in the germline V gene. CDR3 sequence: CASSLRQTTRSKDTQYF. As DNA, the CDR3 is TGTGCCAGCAGCTTAAGACAGACAACCCGATCGAAAGATACGCAGTATTTT.

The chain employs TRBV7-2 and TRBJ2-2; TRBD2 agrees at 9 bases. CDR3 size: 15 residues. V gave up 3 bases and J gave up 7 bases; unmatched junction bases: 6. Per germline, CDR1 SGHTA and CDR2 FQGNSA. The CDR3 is CASSFSGSLGGELFF. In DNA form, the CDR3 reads TGTGCCAGCAGCTTTAGCGGGAGTTTAGGCGGGGAGCTGTTTTTT.